Listed below are T cell receptor beta chains from one sample, sequenced in a study of T cells in Graves' hyperthyroidism and ophthalmopathy. TCRdb fed the multiplex PCR reads into MiXCR, producing one record per CDR3 protein. The sample yields about 640,000 distinct CDR3 sequences, 20% to 25% seen once. The source material was blood. The receptors stem from a man under 40 with Graves' ophthalmopathy. CDR3s include the opening cysteine and the closing phenylalanine or tryptophan. D genes are given only for firm matches. Size is omitted from some rows. Given values are once, few, many or a class for expanded clones.

J: TRBJ2-3; D: NA; V: TRBV11-3; size: few; CDR3: CASSLMAEGTQYF; DNA: TGTGCCAGCAGCTTAATGGCGGAGGGTACGCAGTATTTT
J: TRBJ2-7; D: TRBD2; V: TRBV2; size: few; CDR3: CASSGDGRRPTYEQYF; DNA: TGTGCCAGCAGTGGAGACGGGAGGAGGCCTACCTACGAGCAGTACTTC
J: TRBJ2-3; D: NA; V: TRBV29-1; size: NA; CDR3: CSVGSRLADTQYF; DNA: TGCAGCGTTGGCAGTCGGCTCGCAGATACGCAGTATTTT
J: TRBJ2-3; D: NA; V: TRBV6-4; size: NA; CDR3: CASSEDQGSTDTQYF; DNA: TGTGCCAGCAGTGAAGATCAGGGGAGCACAGATACGCAGTATTTT
J: TRBJ2-1; D: NA; V: TRBV20-1; size: NA; CDR3: CSARPPGLKDNEQFF; DNA: TGCAGTGCTAGACCCCCGGGACTGAAAGACAATGAGCAGTTCTTC
J: TRBJ2-1; D: NA; V: TRBV6-5; size: NA; CDR3: CASSSPLLIGMTVEGKFF; DNA: TGTGCCAGCAGTTCACCACTTCTCATAGGGATGACCGTTGAGGGGAAGTTCTTC
J: TRBJ2-2; D: NA; V: TRBV2; size: many; CDR3: CASSYDTGELFF; DNA: TGTGCCAGCAGCTATGACACCGGGGAGCTGTTTTTT
J: TRBJ1-4; D: TRBD1; V: TRBV5-1; size: NA; CDR3: CASSLYRGEKLFF; DNA: TGCGCCAGCAGCTTATACAGGGGAGAAAAACTGTTTTTT
J: TRBJ1-2; D: NA; V: TRBV20-1; size: NA; CDR3: CSARGQKSLRFGYTF; DNA: TGCAGTGCTAGAGGACAGAAATCCCTTCGTTTTGGCTACACCTTC
J: TRBJ1-1; D: TRBD1; V: TRBV28; size: many; CDR3: CASRRQGNTEAFF; DNA: TGTGCCAGCAGGCGACAGGGCAACACTGAAGCTTTCTTT
J: TRBJ2-7; D: NA; V: TRBV2; size: NA; CDR3: CAGKSSYEQYF; DNA: TGTGCCGGCAAAAGCTCCTACGAGCAGTACTTC
J: TRBJ2-7; D: NA; V: TRBV7-9; size: NA; CDR3: CASSSGGGGLIYEQYF; DNA: TGTGCCAGCAGCTCAGGGGGGGGGGGGCTAATCTACGAGCAGTACTTC
J: TRBJ1-5; D: NA; V: TRBV9; size: few; CDR3: CASTPQGASNQPQHF; DNA: TGTGCCAGCACCCCACAGGGTGCTAGCAATCAGCCCCAGCATTTT
J: TRBJ2-3; D: TRBD2; V: TRBV11-2; size: many; CDR3: CASSLGTWTSGRTDTQYF; DNA: TGTGCCAGCAGCTTAGGTACATGGACTAGCGGGAGAACAGATACGCAGTATTTT
J: TRBJ1-1; D: NA; V: TRBV4-3; size: few; CDR3: CASSQGGVPEAFF; DNA: TGCGCCAGCAGCCAAGGGGGGGTCCCTGAAGCTTTCTTT
J: TRBJ1-1; D: NA; V: TRBV19; size: NA; CDR3: CATSKGATEAFF; DNA: TGTGCCACCTCAAAGGGAGCGACTGAAGCTTTCTTT
J: TRBJ2-2; D: NA; V: TRBV2; size: many; CDR3: CASSPRRTGELFF; DNA: TGTGCCAGCAGCCCGCGACGCACCGGGGAGCTGTTTTTT
J: TRBJ2-3; D: TRBD2; V: TRBV5-1; size: many; CDR3: CASSLASGRSTDTQYF; DNA: TGTGCCAGCAGTTTAGCGAGCGGGAGGTCCACAGATACGCAGTATTTT
J: TRBJ1-1; D: NA; V: TRBV13; size: few; CDR3: CASSLRGRPLFEAFF; DNA: TGTGCCAGCAGCTTAAGGGGCCGGCCCCTCTTTGAAGCTTTCTTT
J: TRBJ1-1; D: NA; V: TRBV18; size: NA; CDR3: CASSPYGGRGTEAFF; DNA: TGTGCCAGCTCACCATATGGGGGCCGGGGCACTGAAGCTTTCTTT
J: TRBJ2-1; D: TRBD1; V: TRBV10-3; size: many; CDR3: CAISGLGTAEDAQFF; DNA: TGTGCCATCAGTGGATTGGGGACAGCCGAGGATGCGCAGTTCTTC
J: TRBJ2-5; D: NA; V: TRBV7-7; size: NA; CDR3: CASSSDLIGAQYF; DNA: TGTGCTAGCAGCTCCGACCTAATAGGGGCCCAGTACTTC
J: TRBJ2-7; D: NA; V: TRBV11-2; size: NA; CDR3: CASSLDGEVGDEQYF; DNA: TGTGCCAGCAGCTTAGATGGGGAGGTAGGCGACGAGCAGTACTTC
J: TRBJ2-3; D: NA; V: TRBV5-1; size: many; CDR3: CASSWGASGRSTDTQYF; DNA: TGCGCCAGCAGCTGGGGGGCTAGCGGTAGGAGTACCGATACGCAGTATTTT